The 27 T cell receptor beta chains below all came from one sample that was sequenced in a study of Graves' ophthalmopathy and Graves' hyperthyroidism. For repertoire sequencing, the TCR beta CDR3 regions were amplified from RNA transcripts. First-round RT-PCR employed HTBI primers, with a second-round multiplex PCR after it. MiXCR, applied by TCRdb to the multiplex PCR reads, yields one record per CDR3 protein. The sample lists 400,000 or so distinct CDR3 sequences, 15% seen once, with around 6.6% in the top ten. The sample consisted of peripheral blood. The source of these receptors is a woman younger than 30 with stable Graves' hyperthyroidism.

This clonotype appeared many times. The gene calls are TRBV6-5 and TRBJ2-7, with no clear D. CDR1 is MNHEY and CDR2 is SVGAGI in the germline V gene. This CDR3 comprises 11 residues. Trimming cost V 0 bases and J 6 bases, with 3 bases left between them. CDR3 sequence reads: CASSYSGEQYF. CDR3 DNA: TGTGCCAGCAGTTACTCTGGCGAGCAGTACTTC.

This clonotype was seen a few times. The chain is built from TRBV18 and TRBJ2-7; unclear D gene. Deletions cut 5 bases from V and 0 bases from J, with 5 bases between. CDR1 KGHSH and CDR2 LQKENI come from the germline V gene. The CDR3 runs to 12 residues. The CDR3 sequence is CASSTTSYEQYF. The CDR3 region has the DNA TGTGCCAGCTCAACTACCTCCTACGAGCAGTACTTC. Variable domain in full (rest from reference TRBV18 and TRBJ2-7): NAGVMQNPRHLVRRRGQEARLRCSPMKGHSHVYWYRQLPEEGLKFMVYLQKENIIDESGMPKERFSAEFPKEGPSILRIQQVVRGDSAAYFCASSTTSYEQYFGPGTRLTVT.

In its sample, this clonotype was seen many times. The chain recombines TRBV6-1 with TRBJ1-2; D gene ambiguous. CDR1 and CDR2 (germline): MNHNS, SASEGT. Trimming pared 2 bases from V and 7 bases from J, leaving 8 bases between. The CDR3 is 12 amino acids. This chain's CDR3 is CASSELGAGYTF. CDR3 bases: TGTGCCAGCAGTGAATTGGGAGCTGGCTACACCTTC.

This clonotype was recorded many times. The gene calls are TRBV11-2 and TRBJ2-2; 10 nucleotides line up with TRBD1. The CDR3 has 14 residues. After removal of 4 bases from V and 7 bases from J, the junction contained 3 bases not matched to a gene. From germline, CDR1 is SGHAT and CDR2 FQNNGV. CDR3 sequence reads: CASSSWTGGGELFF. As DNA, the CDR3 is TGTGCCAGCAGCTCCTGGACAGGGGGCGGGGAGCTGTTTTTT.

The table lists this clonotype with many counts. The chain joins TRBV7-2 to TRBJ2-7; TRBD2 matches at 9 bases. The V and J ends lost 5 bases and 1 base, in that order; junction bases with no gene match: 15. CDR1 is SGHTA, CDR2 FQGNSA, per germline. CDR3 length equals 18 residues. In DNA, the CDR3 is TGTGCCAGCAGCCCCTTCTCCAGCGGGGGGCGTCGGTCCTACGAGCAGTACTTC. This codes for CASSPFSSGGRRSYEQYF.

The CDR3 loop reads CASSVRGGANVLTF. The CDR3 DNA follows: TGTGCCAGCAGTGTTCGGGGTGGGGCCAACGTCCTGACTTTC. V usage is TRBV12-3 or TRBV12-4 and J usage is TRBJ2-6; possible D gene TRBD2, 5 bases. V was cut by 5 bases and J by 3 bases, with 8 bases left in between. This CDR3 spans 14 amino acids.

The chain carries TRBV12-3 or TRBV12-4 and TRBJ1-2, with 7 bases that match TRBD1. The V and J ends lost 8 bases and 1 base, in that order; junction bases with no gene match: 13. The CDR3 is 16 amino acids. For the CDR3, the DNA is TGTGCCAGCTCCTACTCTTGGACAGGCAGTAACTATGGCTACACCTTC. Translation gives CASSYSWTGSNYGYTF.

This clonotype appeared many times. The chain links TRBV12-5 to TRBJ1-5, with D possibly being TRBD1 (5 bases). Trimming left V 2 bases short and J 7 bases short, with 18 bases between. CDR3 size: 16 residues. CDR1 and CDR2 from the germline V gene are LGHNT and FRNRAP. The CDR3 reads CASGLTSGHYQQPQHF. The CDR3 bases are TGTGCTAGTGGTTTGACGTCAGGACACTATCAGCAGCCCCAGCATTTT.

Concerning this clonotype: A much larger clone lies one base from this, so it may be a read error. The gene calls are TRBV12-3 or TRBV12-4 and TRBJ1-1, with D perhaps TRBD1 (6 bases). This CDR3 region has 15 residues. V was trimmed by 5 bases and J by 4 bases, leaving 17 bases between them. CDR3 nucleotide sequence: TGTGCCAGCAGTCGCGACAGGCCCTATAGCACTGAAGCTTTCTTT. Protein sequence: CASSRDRPYSTEAFF.

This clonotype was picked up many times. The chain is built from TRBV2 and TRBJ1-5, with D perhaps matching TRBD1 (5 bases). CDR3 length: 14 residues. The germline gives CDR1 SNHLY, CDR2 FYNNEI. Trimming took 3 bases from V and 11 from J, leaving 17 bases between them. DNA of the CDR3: TGTGCCAGCAGTGAGGGCCCATTCTGGGGGGCCCAGCATTTT. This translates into CASSEGPFWGAQHF.

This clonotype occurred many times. The CDR3 here is CASSVPGQGNQPQHF. Here the CDR3 DNA reads TGTGCCAGTAGTGTACCGGGACAGGGCAATCAGCCCCAGCATTTT. The chain has TRBV19 and TRBJ1-5; TRBD1 matches 8 bases. V lost 5 bases, J lost 2 bases, and 5 bases stayed unmatched. The CDR3 has 15 amino acids. Germline V gene lookup returns CDR1 LNHDA and CDR2 SQIVND (reference sequence).

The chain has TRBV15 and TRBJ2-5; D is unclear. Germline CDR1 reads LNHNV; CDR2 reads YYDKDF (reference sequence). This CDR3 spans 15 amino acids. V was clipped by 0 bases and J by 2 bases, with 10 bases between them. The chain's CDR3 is CATSRDPAEQETQYF. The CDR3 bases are TGTGCCACCAGCAGAGATCCAGCAGAGCAAGAGACCCAGTACTTC.

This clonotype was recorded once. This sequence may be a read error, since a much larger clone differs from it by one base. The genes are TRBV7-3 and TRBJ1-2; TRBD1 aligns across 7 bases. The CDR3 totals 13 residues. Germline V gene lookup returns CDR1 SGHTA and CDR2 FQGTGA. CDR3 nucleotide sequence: TGTGCCAGCCGCTTACCGACAGGGCCTGGCTACACCTTC. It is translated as CASRLPTGPGYTF.

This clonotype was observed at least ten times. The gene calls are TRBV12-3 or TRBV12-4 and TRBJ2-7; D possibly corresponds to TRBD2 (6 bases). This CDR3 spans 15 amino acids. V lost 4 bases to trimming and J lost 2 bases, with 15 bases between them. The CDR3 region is CASSWTGVETYEQYF. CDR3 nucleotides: TGTGCCAGCAGTTGGACGGGAGTTGAGACCTACGAGCAGTACTTC.

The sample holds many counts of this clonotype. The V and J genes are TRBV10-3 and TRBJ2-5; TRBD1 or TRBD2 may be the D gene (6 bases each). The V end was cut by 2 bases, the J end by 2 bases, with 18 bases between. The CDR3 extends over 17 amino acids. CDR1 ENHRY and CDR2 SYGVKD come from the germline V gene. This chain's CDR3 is CAISEPMGAGRQETQYF. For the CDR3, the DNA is TGTGCCATCAGTGAGCCGATGGGGGCGGGAAGGCAAGAGACCCAGTACTTC.

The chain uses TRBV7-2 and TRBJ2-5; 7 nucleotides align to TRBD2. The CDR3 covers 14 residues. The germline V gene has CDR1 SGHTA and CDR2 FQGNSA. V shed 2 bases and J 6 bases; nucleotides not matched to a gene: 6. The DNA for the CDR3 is TGTGCCAGCAGCTTACCTGGGACTAAAAAGACCCAGTACTTC. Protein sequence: CASSLPGTKKTQYF.

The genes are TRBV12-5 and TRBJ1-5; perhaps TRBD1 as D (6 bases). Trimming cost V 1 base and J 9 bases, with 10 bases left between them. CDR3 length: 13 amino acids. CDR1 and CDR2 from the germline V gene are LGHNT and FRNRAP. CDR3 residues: CASGLGQGLPQHF. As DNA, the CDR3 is TGTGCTAGTGGTTTGGGGCAGGGGCTGCCCCAGCATTTT.

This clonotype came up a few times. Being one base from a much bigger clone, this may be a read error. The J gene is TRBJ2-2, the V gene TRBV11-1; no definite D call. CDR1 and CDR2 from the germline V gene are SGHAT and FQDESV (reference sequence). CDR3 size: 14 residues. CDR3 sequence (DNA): TGTGCCATCAGCCCCCCTCCCACGGCCGGGGAGCTGTTTTTT. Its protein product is CAISPPPTAGELFF.

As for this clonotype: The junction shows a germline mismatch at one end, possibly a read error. This CDR3 reads CASSSTVGYTEAFF. CDR3 bases: TGTGCCAGCAGTTCAACAGTAGGCTACACTGAGGCTTTCTTT. The chain carries TRBV12-3 or TRBV12-4 and TRBJ1-1; no definite D call. The CDR3 has 14 residues.

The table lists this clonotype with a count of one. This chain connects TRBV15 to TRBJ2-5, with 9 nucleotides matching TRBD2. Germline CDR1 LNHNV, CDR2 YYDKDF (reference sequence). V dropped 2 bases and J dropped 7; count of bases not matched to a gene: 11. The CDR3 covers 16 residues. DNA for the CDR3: TGTGCCACCAGCAGACCCCTTAGCGGGGGCCCTGGGACCCAGTACTTC. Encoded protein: CATSRPLSGGPGTQYF. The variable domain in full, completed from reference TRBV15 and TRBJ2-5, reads DAMVIQNPRYQVTQFGKPVTLSCSQTLNHNVMYWYQQKSSQAPKLLFHYYDKDFNNEADTPDNFQSRRPNTSFCFLDIRSPGLGDTAMYLCATSRPLSGGPGTQYFGPGTRLLVL.

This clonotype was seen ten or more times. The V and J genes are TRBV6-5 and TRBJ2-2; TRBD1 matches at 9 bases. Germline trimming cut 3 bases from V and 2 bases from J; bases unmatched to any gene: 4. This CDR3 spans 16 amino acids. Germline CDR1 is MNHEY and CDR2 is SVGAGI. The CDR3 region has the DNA TGTGCCAGCAGTTATTTGGGACAGGGAAACACCGGGGAGCTGTTTTTT. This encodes CASSYLGQGNTGELFF.

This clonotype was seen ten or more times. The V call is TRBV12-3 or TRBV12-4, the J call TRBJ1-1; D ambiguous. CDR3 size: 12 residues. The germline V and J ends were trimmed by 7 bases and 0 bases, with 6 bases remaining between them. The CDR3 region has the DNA TGTGCCAGCACGGGGTTGAACACTGAAGCTTTCTTT. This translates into CASTGLNTEAFF.

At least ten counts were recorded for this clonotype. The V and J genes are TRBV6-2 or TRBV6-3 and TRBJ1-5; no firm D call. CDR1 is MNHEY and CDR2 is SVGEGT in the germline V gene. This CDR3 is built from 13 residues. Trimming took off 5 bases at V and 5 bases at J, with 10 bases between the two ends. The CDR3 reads CASSDTEDQPQHF. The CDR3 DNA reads TGTGCCAGCAGTGACACAGAGGATCAGCCCCAGCATTTT.

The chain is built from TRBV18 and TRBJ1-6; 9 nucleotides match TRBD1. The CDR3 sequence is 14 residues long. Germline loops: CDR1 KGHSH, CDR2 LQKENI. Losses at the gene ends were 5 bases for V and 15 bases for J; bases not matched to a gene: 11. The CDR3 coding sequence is TGTGCCAGCTCAACGGGACAGGGAATAAGCCGCCTCCACTTT. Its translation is CASSTGQGISRLHF.

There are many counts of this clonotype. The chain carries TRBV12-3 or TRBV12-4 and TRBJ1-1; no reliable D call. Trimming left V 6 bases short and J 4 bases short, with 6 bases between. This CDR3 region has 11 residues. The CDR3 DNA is TGTGCCAGCAGCCCGGCCACTGAAGCTTTCTTT. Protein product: CASSPATEAFF.

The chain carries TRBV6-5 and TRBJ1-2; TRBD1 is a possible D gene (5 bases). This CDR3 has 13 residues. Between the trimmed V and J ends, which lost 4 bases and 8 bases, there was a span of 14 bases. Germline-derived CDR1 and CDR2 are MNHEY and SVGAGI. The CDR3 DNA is TGTGCCAGCAGTTCCTGGGACCGCGGGGGCTACACCTTC. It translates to CASSSWDRGGYTF.

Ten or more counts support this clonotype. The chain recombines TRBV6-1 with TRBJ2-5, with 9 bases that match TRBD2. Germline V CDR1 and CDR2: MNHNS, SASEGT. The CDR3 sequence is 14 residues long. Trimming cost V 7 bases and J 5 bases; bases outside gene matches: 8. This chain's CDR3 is CASTAGGPLETQYF. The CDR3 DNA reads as TGTGCCAGCACCGCGGGGGGGCCCTTGGAGACCCAGTACTTC.